These T cell receptor beta chains were read from a single sample in a study of coeliac disease. Using immunoSEQ multiplex PCR, the repertoire was profiled, and TCRdb retains in-frame clones only, with some absent. The data show about 2,100 clones, around 66% seen once. Sequencing input: lamina propria lymphocytes from the gut. The receptors derive from a woman aged 45-60 years with celiac disease on a gluten-free diet. Each CDR3 is given with its conserved first and last residue. Fields, in order: J gene, V gene, clone size, D gene, CDR3 DNA, CDR3 protein. The D gene is left open where the match is weak. Clone size appears in some rows only: once, few, many, or a class for an expanded clone.

TRBJ1-2,TRBV27,NA,NA,TGTGCCAGCAGTTTAATTAGAGGGGACACCCTGCGAGGCTACACCTTC,CASSLIRGDTLRGYTF
TRBJ2-2,TRBV18,NA,NA,TGTGCCAGCTCAGCAATTCAGGGTCGGAGAAACACCGGGGAGCTGTTTTTT,CASSAIQGRRNTGELFF
TRBJ2-7,TRBV9,NA,NA,TGTGCCAGCAGCCTAAGGGCGGGACCCGGCTTGGAGCAGTACTTC,CASSLRAGPGLEQYF
TRBJ2-1,TRBV28,NA,TRBD1,TGTGCCAGCATTTATGGGGGGACAGGCCCGGGCAATGAGCAGTTCTTC,CASIYGGTGPGNEQFF
TRBJ1-3,TRBV5-1,NA,NA,TGCGCCAGCAGCTCACAGGGTCCTGGAAACACCATATATTTT,CASSSQGPGNTIYF
TRBJ2-1,TRBV2,NA,TRBD2,TGTGCTACTGGGGGGGATTCCTACAATGAGCAGTTCTTC,CATGGDSYNEQFF
TRBJ2-7,TRBV30,NA,NA,TGTGCCTGGAGTGTACAACTGGGGCTCGAGCAGTACTTC,CAWSVQLGLEQYF
TRBJ1-6,TRBV10-3,few,TRBD1,TGTGCCATCAGTGAGTCGAGTCAGGGGGGAAGAAATTCACCCCTCCACTTT,CAISESSQGGRNSPLHF
TRBJ2-7,TRBV28,NA,TRBD2,TGTGCCAGCAGTCCTAGCGGGGGGCGCCTCTACGAGCAGTACTTC,CASSPSGGRLYEQYF
TRBJ2-1,TRBV7-9,once,NA,TGTGCCAGCAGCTTAGACCGGCGGCGGGCTAGCTCCTACAATGAGCAGTTCTTC,CASSLDRRRASSYNEQFF